This is a list of T cell receptor beta chains from one sample in a study of human T cells and chemical hapten exposure. TCRdb reanalysed the RACE reads using MiXCR and keeps one entry per CDR3 protein. The data contain 300,000 to 350,000 distinct CDR3 sequences, around 7% of them seen just once; the ten biggest clones take up 8.4%. The starting material was whole blood, obtained in connection with sensitization to the hapten diphenylcyclopropenone (DPC). These receptors originate from a woman aged 18-29 years with alopecia areata. Some clones in this sample may be carry-over from other donors' samples. CDR3s include the opening cysteine and the closing phenylalanine or tryptophan. The D gene is left open where the match is weak. Some rows have no size entry. The others give once, few or many, or a class for an expanded clone.

V	J	size	D	CDR3	DNA
TRBV7-2	TRBJ2-3	many	.	CASSPTREYTQYF	TGTGCCAGCAGCCCCACCAGGGAATATACGCAGTATTTT
TRBV6-2/TRBV6-3	TRBJ1-5	few	TRBD1	CASSGATGERNQPQHF	TGTGCCAGCAGTGGTGCGACAGGGGAGAGAAATCAGCCCCAGCATTTT
TRBV6-1	TRBJ1-2	.	TRBD1	CASRGFQGARLTNYGYTF	TGTGCCAGCAGGGGGTTTCAGGGGGCTAGACTGACGAACTATGGCTACACCTTC
TRBV27	TRBJ2-2	few	.	CASSLWFVSGELFF	TGTGCCAGCAGTTTATGGTTTGTCTCGGGGGAGCTGTTTTTT
TRBV27	TRBJ1-1	.	.	CASSFSSANTEAFF	TGTGCCAGCAGTTTCAGTTCGGCGAACACTGAAGCTTTCTTT
TRBV19	TRBJ2-3	many	TRBD1	CASSGGTGHPSTDTQYF	TGTGCCAGTAGTGGGGGGACAGGGCACCCCAGCACAGATACGCAGTATTTT
TRBV18	TRBJ2-3	.	.	CATRSPGATRSTDSQYF	TGTGCCACCCGATCCCCCGGGGCAACGCGTAGCACAGATTCGCAGTATTTT
TRBV5-1	TRBJ2-2	.	.	CAGSHSPNANTGELFF	TGCGCCGGCAGCCACAGCCCGAACGCGAACACCGGGGAGCTGTTTTTT
TRBV5-6	TRBJ1-3	few	.	CASSLPQAPHGNTIYF	TGTGCCAGCAGCTTGCCCCAGGCCCCTCATGGAAACACCATATATTTT
TRBV15	TRBJ1-2	.	.	CATSRDHWNYGYTF	TGTGCCACCAGCAGAGATCATTGGAACTATGGCTACACCTTC
TRBV12-3/TRBV12-4	TRBJ2-3	few	TRBD1	CASSFAGGRTDTQYF	TGTGCCAGCAGTTTCGCAGGGGGAAGGACAGATACGCAGTATTTT
TRBV6-5	TRBJ2-3	few	.	CASSYKSSTDTQYF	TGTGCCAGCAGTTACAAGTCTAGCACAGATACGCAGTATTTT
TRBV13	TRBJ2-7	many	TRBD1	CASSSSDRGPSYEQYF	TGTGCCAGCAGCTCCTCCGACAGGGGGCCCTCCTACGAGCAGTACTTC
TRBV27	TRBJ1-1	many	.	CASLGDGAENTEAFF	TGTGCCAGCTTGGGGGATGGGGCTGAGAACACTGAAGCTTTCTTT
TRBV4-3	TRBJ1-2	.	TRBD1	CASSQELGQGTYGYTF	TGCGCCAGCAGCCAGGAGCTCGGACAGGGTACCTATGGCTACACCTTC
TRBV29-1	TRBJ1-2	few	.	CSVAGKGYGYTF	TGCAGCGTTGCAGGTAAAGGCTATGGCTACACCTTC
TRBV6-5	TRBJ1-5	many	.	CASSYGFPSNQPQHF	TGTGCCAGCAGTTACGGGTTTCCTAGCAATCAGCCCCAGCATTTT
TRBV7-2	TRBJ1-5	.	.	CASSLGSGAGQPQHF	TGTGCCAGCAGCTTAGGGTCAGGGGCGGGTCAGCCCCAGCATTTT
TRBV20-1	TRBJ2-2	many	.	CSANQDLNTGELFF	TGCAGTGCTAATCAGGATTTGAACACCGGGGAGCTGTTTTTT
TRBV7-3	TRBJ2-7	many	TRBD2	CASSRTSGSYEQYF	TGTGCCAGCAGCCGGACTAGCGGTTCTTACGAGCAGTACTTC
TRBV7-2	TRBJ1-2	few	.	CASSFDTNYGYTF	TGTGCCAGCAGCTTCGACACCAACTATGGCTACACCTTC
TRBV6-1	TRBJ2-2	.	.	CASSEEGGTGELFF	TGTGCCAGCAGTGAAGAAGGTGGGACCGGGGAGCTGTTTTTT
TRBV5-1	TRBJ2-2	many	.	CASSLGGTSPFGELFF	TGCGCCAGCAGCTTGGGCGGGACCTCCCCGTTCGGGGAGCTGTTTTTT
TRBV25-1	TRBJ1-6	.	TRBD1	CASSVNPGTGGSPLHF	TGTGCCAGCAGTGTGAACCCCGGGACAGGGGGTTCACCCCTCCACTTT
TRBV10-3	TRBJ2-7	many	.	CAISDAGRNEQYF	TGTGCCATCAGTGATGCGGGGCGGAACGAGCAGTACTTC
TRBV7-3	TRBJ1-6	.	.	CASSHGYNSPLHF	TGTGCCAGCAGCCATGGCTATAATTCACCCCTCCACTTT
TRBV6-1	TRBJ1-3	few	.	CASSSGLGRSSGNTIYF	TGTGCCAGCAGTTCCGGGCTGGGGAGGAGCTCTGGAAACACCATATATTTT
TRBV28	TRBJ2-3	many	TRBD1	CASSSDRGRPYPPDTQYF	TGTGCCAGCAGCTCGGACAGGGGGAGACCCTACCCACCCGATACGCAGTATTTT
TRBV7-9	TRBJ2-3	.	.	CASSLGDSWRYF	TGTGCCAGCAGCTTAGGCGACAGCTGGCGGTATTTT
TRBV10-3	TRBJ2-5	.	.	CAISEGDPRPQYF	TGTGCCATCAGTGAGGGGGACCCGAGGCCCCAGTACTTC
TRBV24-1	TRBJ2-3	few	.	CATSDSLTGRDTQYF	TGTGCCACCAGTGATTCCCTAACAGGGCGAGATACGCAGTATTTT